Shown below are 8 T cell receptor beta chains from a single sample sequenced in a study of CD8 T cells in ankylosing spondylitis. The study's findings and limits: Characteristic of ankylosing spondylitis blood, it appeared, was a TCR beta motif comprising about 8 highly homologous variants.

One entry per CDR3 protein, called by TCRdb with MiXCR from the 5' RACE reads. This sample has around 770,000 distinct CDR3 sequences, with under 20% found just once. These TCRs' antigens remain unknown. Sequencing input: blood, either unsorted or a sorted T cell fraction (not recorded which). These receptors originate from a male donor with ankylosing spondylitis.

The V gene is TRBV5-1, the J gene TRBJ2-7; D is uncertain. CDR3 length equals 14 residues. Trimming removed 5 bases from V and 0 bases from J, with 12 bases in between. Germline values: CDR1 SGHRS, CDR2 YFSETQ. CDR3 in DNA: TGCGCCAGCAGATCTGACACGAACTCCTACGAGCAGTACTTC. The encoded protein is CASRSDTNSYEQYF.

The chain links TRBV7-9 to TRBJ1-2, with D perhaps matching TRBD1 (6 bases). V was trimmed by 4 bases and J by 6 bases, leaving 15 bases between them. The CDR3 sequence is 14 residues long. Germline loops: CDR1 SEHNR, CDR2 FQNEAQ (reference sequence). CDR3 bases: TGTGCCAGCAGCTCTACAGGGCAGTCGGATGGCTACACCTTC. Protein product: CASSSTGQSDGYTF. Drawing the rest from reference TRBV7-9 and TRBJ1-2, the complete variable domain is DTGVSQNPRHKITKRGQNVTFRCDPISEHNRLYWYRQTLGQGPEFLTYFQNEAQLEKSRLLSDRFSAERPKGSFSTLEIQRTEQGDSAMYLCASSSTGQSDGYTFGSGTRLTVV.

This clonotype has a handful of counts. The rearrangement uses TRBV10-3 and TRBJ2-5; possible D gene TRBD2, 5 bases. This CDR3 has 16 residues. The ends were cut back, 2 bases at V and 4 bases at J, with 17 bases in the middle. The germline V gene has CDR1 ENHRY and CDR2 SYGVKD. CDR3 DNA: TGTGCCATCAGTGAGGGAAGTCCTGGAGGTTTAGAGACCCAGTACTTC. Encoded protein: CAISEGSPGGLETQYF.

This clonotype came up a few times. DNA for the CDR3: TGTGCCACCAGTGATTCTCGGGTAACGGCGAACCAAGAGACCCAGTACTTC. Its translation: CATSDSRVTANQETQYF. The rearrangement uses TRBV24-1 and TRBJ2-5; D call uncertain. The germline V and J ends were trimmed by 2 bases and 0 bases, with 15 bases remaining between them. The CDR3 consists of 17 residues. Germline assignment: CDR1 KGHDR and CDR2 SFDVKD.

This chain's CDR3 is CASSSLAGESSFGTYNEQFF. The CDR3 DNA follows: TGCGCCAGCAGCTCATTAGCGGGAGAGTCTAGCTTCGGGACCTACAATGAGCAGTTCTTC. The gene calls are TRBV5-1 and TRBJ2-1; 9 bases align to TRBD2. The CDR3 loop spans 20 amino acids. J was trimmed by 2 bases and V by 3 bases; bases with no gene match: 18. Germline CDR1 reads SGHRS; CDR2 reads YFSETQ.

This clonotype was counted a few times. The CDR3 here is CASSQDPPLAGGGETQYF. DNA for the CDR3: TGCGCCAGCAGCCAAGATCCCCCTCTAGCGGGAGGCGGGGAGACCCAGTACTTC. This chain joins TRBV4-1 and TRBJ2-5; 11 bases are shared with TRBD2. The CDR3 has 18 amino acids. Trimming removed 0 bases from V and 5 bases from J; junction bases left unmatched: 11. Germline assignment: CDR1 MGHRA and CDR2 YSYEKL.

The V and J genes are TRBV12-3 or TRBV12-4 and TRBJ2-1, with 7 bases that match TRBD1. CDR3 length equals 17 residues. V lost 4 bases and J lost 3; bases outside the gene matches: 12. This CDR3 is CASSSLTTGVDYNEQFF. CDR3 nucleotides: TGTGCCAGCAGTTCCCTTACCACAGGGGTAGACTACAATGAGCAGTTCTTC.

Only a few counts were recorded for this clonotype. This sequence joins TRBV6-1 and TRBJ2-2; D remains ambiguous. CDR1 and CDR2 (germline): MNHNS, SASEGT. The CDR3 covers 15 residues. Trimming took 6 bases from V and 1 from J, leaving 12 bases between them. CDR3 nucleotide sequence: TGTGCCAGCAGCCCCGGGTCTGTGAACACCGGGGAGCTGTTTTTT. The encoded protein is CASSPGSVNTGELFF.